A selection of T cell receptor beta chains follows, all from one sample in a study of post-analysis software for immune sequencing data. Each CDR3 protein is one row after TCRdb ran MiXCR on the PCR reads. This repertoire shows 350,000 to 450,000 distinct CDR3 sequences, approximately 38% found once; its top ten account for roughly 12%. Sequencing was performed on blood. These receptors originate from a girl aged 5-17 years with multiple sclerosis. Both conserved end residues are part of each CDR3. The D gene is left open where the match is weak. Part of the rows lack a size; the others show once, few, many or a class for expanded clones.

v_gene	d_gene	abundance	j_gene	CDR3nt	CDR3aa
TRBV5-5	.	.	TRBJ2-5	TGTGCCAGCAGCTGGGGGGCCTCCGGGAAAGAGACCCAGTACTTC	CASSWGASGKETQYF
TRBV20-1	TRBD2	.	TRBJ2-7	TGCAGTGCTAGAGGGGGAGGGCTTTCCTCCTACGAGCAGTACTTC	CSARGGGLSSYEQYF
TRBV12-3/TRBV12-4	.	.	TRBJ2-7	TGTGCCAGCAGTCGACTGGGGAGCTCCTACGAGGAGTACTTC	CASSRLGSSYEEYF
TRBV20-1	.	.	TRBJ2-7	TGCAGTGCTCCCCTCGGGGAGAGGGACGAGCAGTACTTC	CSAPLGERDEQYF
TRBV6-5	.	.	TRBJ2-3	TGTGCCAGCAGTTACTCGGGTCTAGCTGGAGATACGCAGTATTTT	CASSYSGLAGDTQYF
TRBV29-1	.	.	TRBJ2-3	TGCGGCGTTGAAGTGGCGGCTAAGGGCACAGATACGCAGTATTTT	CGVEVAAKGTDTQYF
TRBV7-6	.	.	TRBJ2-2	TGTGCCAGCAGCTTAGAAGGCCCACTTAGGGACACCGGGGAGCTGTTTTTT	CASSLEGPLRDTGELFF
TRBV15	.	.	TRBJ2-7	TGTGCCACCAAGCAGTCCTACGAGCAGTACTTC	CATKQSYEQYF
TRBV7-9	TRBD1	few	TRBJ2-1	TGTGCCAGCAGCTGGACAGGGGGCGATGAGCAGTTCTTC	CASSWTGGDEQFF
TRBV7-9	.	few	TRBJ1-1	TGTGTCAGCAGCTTAGTGATTGCCACTGAAGCTTTCTTT	CVSSLVIATEAFF
TRBV6-2/TRBV6-3	TRBD2	few	TRBJ2-3	TGTGCCAGCAGTTACCGTTCTAGCGGGGGGGCTGGAGATACGCAGTATTTT	CASSYRSSGGAGDTQYF
TRBV6-6	TRBD1	.	TRBJ2-2	TGTGCCAGCAAAACAGGGGGGTACACCGGGGAGCTGTTTTTT	CASKTGGYTGELFF
TRBV18	.	.	TRBJ1-1	TGTGCCAGCTCCCTTGAGGCAGGGAATATTGAAGCTTTCTTT	CASSLEAGNIEAFF
TRBV10-3	.	.	TRBJ2-7	TGTGCCATCAGTCCGGATGGAGAGTACTACGAGCAGTACTTC	CAISPDGEYYEQYF
TRBV7-2	.	.	TRBJ1-1	TGTGCCAGCAGCTTAGAAGTCCCAGGAACCGAAGCTTTCTTT	CASSLEVPGTEAFF
TRBV4-1	TRBD1	few	TRBJ2-3	TGCGCCAGCAGCCAAAGGGGGCCAGATACGCAGTATTTT	CASSQRGPDTQYF
TRBV5-1	TRBD1	.	TRBJ1-5	TGCGCCAGCAGCCCAGGACAGGGGGCAAGGCGGCCCCAGCATTTT	CASSPGQGARRPQHF
TRBV10-3	.	.	TRBJ1-2	TGTGCCATCAGTGATAATAGCTGGGATTCGTTCTATGGCTACACCTTC	CAISDNSWDSFYGYTF
TRBV7-9	.	once	TRBJ1-5	TGTGCCAGCAGCTCCTGGGACGTTAGCAATCAGCCCCAGCATTTT	CASSSWDVSNQPQHF
TRBV6-5	.	few	TRBJ2-1	TGTGCCAGCAGTTACGATAGGGAATCCTACAATGAGCAGTTCTTC	CASSYDRESYNEQFF
TRBV7-2	TRBD1	few	TRBJ2-1	TGTGCCAGCAGCTTCGGACAGGGGGCGCGTGAGCAGTTCTTC	CASSFGQGAREQFF
TRBV6-5	.	few	TRBJ2-1	TGTGCCAGCAGTTACAGGGCCACGACTAGTTCGTTCCGCAATGAGCAGTTCTTC	CASSYRATTSSFRNEQFF
TRBV20-1	.	.	TRBJ2-1	TGCAGTGCTGAGGGGACCGGGACCCGAAACAATGAGCAGTTCTTC	CSAEGTGTRNNEQFF
TRBV9	TRBD2	.	TRBJ2-5	TGTGCCAGCAGCGTAGGGGCTAGCGGGGGGGTAATGGAGACCCAGTACTTC	CASSVGASGGVMETQYF
TRBV7-9	.	.	TRBJ2-3	TGTGCCAGCAGCCCATACTTAACGGGGGCTAACACAGATACGCAGTATTTT	CASSPYLTGANTDTQYF